The 28 T cell receptor beta chains below were found in one sample sequenced in a study of T cell responses to AZD1222 COVID-19 vaccine. This table comes from immunoSEQ multiplex PCR, and its TCRdb copy is limited to in-frame clones, with some not included. The data contain about 140,000 clones, 80% to 95% of them seen just once; the ten biggest clones take up about 5%. Source: peripheral blood, taken on day 0 of AZD1222 vaccination. These receptor sequences come from an adult in good health.

The CDR3 here is CASSESLLNTGELFF. The CDR3 nucleotides are TGTGCCAGCAGCGAAAGCCTGTTGAACACCGGGGAGCTGTTTTTT. V gene TRBV5-6 combines with J gene TRBJ2-2; D is uncertain. Germline CDR1 and CDR2: SGHDT and YYEEEE. The CDR3 loop spans 15 amino acids. V lost 4 bases to trimming and J lost 1 base, with 11 bases between them.

This chain connects TRBV4-1 to TRBJ2-1; TRBD2 matches at 7 bases. The CDR3 extends over 16 amino acids. Germline CDR1 MGHRA, CDR2 YSYEKL. Germline trimming cut 1 base from V and 9 bases from J; bases unmatched to any gene: 12. CDR3 protein: CASSQVEGGPTGEQFF. The DNA for the CDR3 is TGCGCCAGCAGCCAAGTGGAGGGAGGGCCCACGGGTGAGCAGTTCTTC.

The sample holds one count of this clone. The chain recombines TRBV15 with TRBJ2-1; 8 nucleotides line up with TRBD1. The CDR3 length is 15 residues. V lost 2 bases, J lost 5 bases, and 5 bases stayed unmatched. Looked up from germline, CDR1 is LNHNV and CDR2 is YYDKDF (reference sequence). In DNA form, the CDR3 reads TGTGCCACCAGCAGACGCGGACAGGGACACAATGAGCAGTTCTTC. It is translated as CATSRRGQGHNEQFF.

V and J are TRBV2 and TRBJ1-3; no firm D call. The CDR3 is 15 amino acids. Germline V gene lookup returns CDR1 SNHLY and CDR2 FYNNEI. Trimming left V 4 bases short and J 2 bases short, with 12 bases between. The CDR3 reads CASSGDGRTGNTIYF. CDR3 DNA sequence: TGTGCCAGCAGTGGCGACGGTAGGACTGGAAACACCATATATTTT.

The V and J genes are TRBV20-1 and TRBJ2-7; D remains unclear. V was trimmed by 4 bases and J by 3 bases, leaving 13 bases between them. Per the germline V gene, CDR1 is DFQATT and CDR2 is SNEGSKA (reference sequence). The CDR3 has 13 amino acids. The CDR3 here is CSAIDSYGYEQYF. CDR3 nucleotide sequence: TGCAGTGCTATTGATAGTTACGGCTACGAGCAGTACTTC.

V gene TRBV7-9 combines with J gene TRBJ2-7; the match to TRBD2 covers 13 bases. Germline loops: CDR1 SEHNR, CDR2 FQNEAQ (reference sequence). V dropped 5 bases and J dropped 3; count of bases not matched to a gene: 10. The CDR3 is made up of 17 amino acids. Here the CDR3 DNA reads TGTGCCAGCAGCCCCGGGACTAGCGGGACGAGCATCTACGAGCAGTACTTC. It is translated as CASSPGTSGTSIYEQYF.

This chain joins TRBV29-1 and TRBJ1-2, with D unresolved. Germline V CDR1 and CDR2: SQVTM, ANQGSEA. CDR3 length: 10 amino acids. The ends were cut back, 4 bases at V and 7 bases at J, with 7 bases in the middle. This CDR3 is CSVVAGGYTF. The CDR3 DNA reads as TGCAGCGTTGTCGCGGGTGGCTACACCTTC.

The rearrangement links TRBV28 to TRBJ1-3, with 8 bases fitting TRBD1. V shed 6 bases, J shed 2 bases, and the junction held 3 bases outside the gene matches. CDR3 length: 14 residues. Germline CDR1 is MDHEN and CDR2 is SYDVKM. This chain's CDR3 is CASSLQGAGNTIYF. The CDR3 coding sequence is TGTGCCAGCAGCCTACAGGGGGCTGGAAACACCATATATTTT.

The chain recombines TRBV10-3 with TRBJ2-7; 7 bases are shared with TRBD2. The junction had 8 bases not matched to a gene; V was cut back by 3 bases and J by 3 bases. The CDR3 spans 15 residues. Per the germline V gene, CDR1 is ENHRY and CDR2 is SYGVKD. Written as DNA, the CDR3 is TGTGCCATCAGTGATTCCAGCGGGGCCCACTACGAGCAGTACTTC. Protein sequence: CAISDSSGAHYEQYF.

The chain combines TRBV21-1 with TRBJ1-5; TRBD1 was called by the table and not checked on the DNA. TRBV21-1 is classified as a pseudogene. The CDR3 spans 17 residues. The CDR3 is CASSKGGQKNSNQPQHF. CDR3 sequence (DNA): TGTGCCAGCAGCAAAGGGGGACAGAAGAATAGCAATCAGCCCCAGCATTTT.

This clone has just a few counts. V is TRBV2 and J is TRBJ2-5; D may match TRBD1 or TRBD2 (5 bases each). Germline CDR1 SNHLY, CDR2 FYNNEI. Trimming took off 4 bases at V and 2 bases at J, with 11 bases between the two ends. The CDR3 contains 14 residues. The CDR3, as DNA: TGTGCCAGCAGTGTGGGGGTGGGACAAGAGACCCAGTACTTC. Protein sequence: CASSVGVGQETQYF.

J is TRBJ1-6 and V is TRBV5-6, with a tentative D call TRBD1 (6 bases). CDR1 is SGHDT, CDR2 YYEEEE, per germline. V was shortened by 4 bases and J by 15 bases, with 17 bases between the two germline ends. CDR3 length: 13 amino acids. This CDR3 reads CASSDGATGLLHF. CDR3 DNA: TGTGCCAGCAGCGATGGGGCGACAGGACTCCTCCACTTT. The full variable domain, its missing parts supplied by reference TRBV5-6 and TRBJ1-6, is DAGVTQSPTHLIKTRGQQVTLRCSPKSGHDTVSWYQQALGQGPQFIFQYYEEEERQRGNFPDRFSGHQFPNYSSELNVNALLLGDSALYLCASSDGATGLLHFGNGTRLTVT.

The chain is built from TRBV14 and TRBJ2-1; a possible D gene is TRBD1 (6 bases). The germline gives CDR1 SGHDN, CDR2 FVKESK. V was clipped by 1 base and J by 0 bases, with 19 bases between them. The CDR3 runs to 19 residues. This CDR3 reads CASSQVRGRRLSSYNEQFF. The CDR3 nucleotides read TGTGCCAGCAGCCAAGTCAGGGGCCGTCGTTTAAGCTCCTACAATGAGCAGTTCTTC.

This sequence joins TRBV7-8 and TRBJ2-7; D gene uncertain. V lost 1 base to trimming and J lost 0 bases, with 10 bases between them. The germline V gene encodes CDR1 SGHVS and CDR2 FQNEAQ. The length of the CDR3 is 15 residues. CDR3 loop: CASSLVSQSSYEQYF. In nucleotides, the CDR3 is TGTGCCAGCAGCTTAGTGTCTCAGAGCTCCTACGAGCAGTACTTC. Together with reference TRBV7-8 and TRBJ2-7, the CDR3 gives the full variable domain: GAGVSQSPRYKVAKRGQDVALRCDPISGHVSLFWYQQALGQGPEFLTYFQNEAQLDKSGLPSDRFFAERPEGSVSTLKIQRTQQEDSAVYLCASSLVSQSSYEQYFGPGTRLTVT.

The chain employs TRBV2 and TRBJ1-6, with D possibly matching TRBD1 (6 bases). V lost 3 bases to trimming and J lost 14 bases, with 23 bases between them. The CDR3 has 16 residues. Per germline, CDR1 SNHLY and CDR2 FYNNEI. This chain's CDR3 is CASSEEGGGIAPSLHF. The CDR3 DNA follows: TGTGCCAGCAGTGAGGAGGGGGGAGGGATCGCCCCGTCCCTCCACTTT.

The V call is TRBV2, the J call TRBJ1-2, with D possibly matching TRBD1 (5 bases). V was shortened by 5 bases and J by 1 base, with 11 bases between the two germline ends. CDR3 size: 14 residues. The germline CDR1 and CDR2 sequences are SNHLY and FYNNEI. The CDR3 DNA sequence: TGTGCCAGCAGTAAAGACAGAATTAACTATGGCTACACCTTC. Amino acid sequence: CASSKDRINYGYTF.

The chain couples TRBV13 to TRBJ1-3; D uncertain. Germline V gene lookup returns CDR1 PRHDT and CDR2 FYEKMQ (reference sequence). CDR3 length equals 14 residues. Trimming cost V 4 bases and J 3 bases, with 10 bases left between them. CDR3 nucleotides: TGTGCCAGCAGCTCGCGACACCTTGGAAACACCATATATTTT. Residues: CASSSRHLGNTIYF.

This chain connects TRBV5-1 to TRBJ2-3; D not resolved. Germline CDR1 SGHRS, CDR2 YFSETQ. CDR3 length equals 15 residues. Trimming pared 0 bases from V and 2 bases from J, leaving 10 bases between. The CDR3 reads CASSLGGRSTDTQYF. The CDR3 DNA follows: TGCGCCAGCAGCTTGGGTGGTAGATCCACAGATACGCAGTATTTT.

The chain uses TRBV5-5 and TRBJ1-2, with TRBD1 identical over 7 bases. The CDR3 sequence is 17 residues long. The V segment lost 0 bases and the J segment 4 bases; nucleotides outside the gene matches: 12. Germline values: CDR1 SGHKS, CDR2 YYEKEE (reference sequence). CDR3 sequence: CASSLDRGLLNIYGYTF. CDR3 DNA: TGTGCCAGCAGCTTGGATAGGGGGCTTTTAAATATCTATGGCTACACCTTC.

A single count supports this clone. CDR3 DNA sequence: TGTGCCAGCAGCGTTAGCGGCACCTCTTCCTACGAGCAGTACTTC. Translated, it gives CASSVSGTSSYEQYF. The chain employs TRBV9 and TRBJ2-7; possibly TRBD2 for D (6 bases). Trimming stripped 2 bases from V and 1 base from J, with 13 bases between. CDR1 is SGDLS and CDR2 is YYNGEE in the germline V gene. The CDR3 contains 15 residues.

This sequence joins TRBV20-1 and TRBJ2-3, with no clear D. V was shortened by 0 bases and J by 6 bases, with 4 bases between the two germline ends. Germline CDR1 DFQATT, CDR2 SNEGSKA (reference sequence). The CDR3 loop spans 11 amino acids. This CDR3 is CSAREYDTQYF. The CDR3 nucleotides are TGCAGTGCTAGAGAGTACGATACGCAGTATTTT.

V gene TRBV3-1 (or the pseudogene TRBV3-2) combines with J gene TRBJ2-1, with D possibly being TRBD1 or TRBD2 (5 bases each). Deletions cut 3 bases from V and 3 bases from J, with 9 bases between. The CDR3 is made up of 14 amino acids. Per germline, CDR1 LGHDT and CDR2 YNNKEL (reference sequence). CDR3 sequence: CASSQGVIYNEQFF. DNA for the CDR3: TGTGCCAGCAGCCAGGGGGTCATCTACAATGAGCAGTTCTTC.

The chain is built from TRBV5-6 and TRBJ1-1; no firm D call. V lost 6 bases and J 3 bases, leaving 15 bases between the germline ends. This CDR3 is 14 amino acids long. Germline V gene lookup returns CDR1 SGHDT and CDR2 YYEEEE. The CDR3 coding sequence is TGTGCCAGCATCCAACCGGGGTCCGACACTGAAGCTTTCTTT. Its translation is CASIQPGSDTEAFF.

The CDR3 sequence is CASSLAQGETQYF. The DNA for the CDR3 is TGTGCCAGCAGCTTGGCCCAGGGGGAGACCCAGTACTTC. The chain links TRBV5-6 to TRBJ2-5, with D perhaps TRBD1 (6 bases). Germline values: CDR1 SGHDT, CDR2 YYEEEE. The CDR3 spans 13 residues. The V gene lost 0 bases and the J gene lost 5 bases, with 8 bases spanning the gap.

The genes are TRBV24-1 and TRBJ1-5; D gene unclear. CDR1 KGHDR and CDR2 SFDVKD come from the germline V gene. V lost 1 base and J lost 15, with 12 bases in between. The CDR3 runs 12 residues. The CDR3 coding sequence is TGTGCCACCAGTGATTTTTTAGGCCGTGGGCATTTT. Amino acid sequence: CATSDFLGRGHF.

A single count supports this clone. The V gene is TRBV4-2, the J gene TRBJ2-5; 8 positions match TRBD2. With V trimmed by 1 base and J by 3 bases, 4 bases remained unmatched. The CDR3 length is 15 residues. Germline loops: CDR1 LGHNA, CDR2 YNFKEQ. CDR3 loop: CASSQGNSGEETQYF. The DNA of the CDR3 is TGTGCCAGCAGCCAAGGAAATAGCGGGGAAGAGACCCAGTACTTC.

The chain is built from TRBV6-5 and TRBJ1-3; D is perhaps TRBD1 (6 bases). The CDR3 is 14 residues long. V was pared by 6 bases and J by 0 bases, with 9 bases between. Germline V gene lookup returns CDR1 MNHEY and CDR2 SVGAGI. The CDR3, as DNA: TGTGCCAGCAGGGACAGTATCTCTGGAAACACCATATATTTT. Its translation is CASRDSISGNTIYF.

The chain has TRBV19 and TRBJ1-2, with D tentatively TRBD1 (6 bases). Per germline, CDR1 LNHDA and CDR2 SQIVND (reference sequence). V lost 3 bases and J lost 3, with 11 bases in between. This CDR3 comprises 14 residues. The CDR3 protein is CASSMANRDYGYTF. CDR3 bases: TGTGCCAGTAGTATGGCCAACAGGGACTATGGCTACACCTTC.